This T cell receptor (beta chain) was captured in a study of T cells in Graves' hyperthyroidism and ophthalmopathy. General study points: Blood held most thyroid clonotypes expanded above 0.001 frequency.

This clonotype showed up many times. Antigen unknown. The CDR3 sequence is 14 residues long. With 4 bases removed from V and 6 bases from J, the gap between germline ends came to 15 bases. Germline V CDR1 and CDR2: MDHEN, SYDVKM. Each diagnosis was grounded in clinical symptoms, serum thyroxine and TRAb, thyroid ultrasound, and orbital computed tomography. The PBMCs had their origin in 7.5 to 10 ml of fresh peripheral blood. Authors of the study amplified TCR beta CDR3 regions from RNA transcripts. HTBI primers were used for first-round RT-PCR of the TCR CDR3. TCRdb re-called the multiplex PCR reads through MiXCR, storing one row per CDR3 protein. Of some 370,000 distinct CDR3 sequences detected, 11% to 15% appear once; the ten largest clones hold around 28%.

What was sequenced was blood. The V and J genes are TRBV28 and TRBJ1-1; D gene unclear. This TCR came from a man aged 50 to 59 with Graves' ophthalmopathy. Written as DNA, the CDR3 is TGTGCCAGCAGTTCCCCGGAAGGGAGCGCTGAAGCTTTCTTT. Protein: CASSSPEGSAEAFF.